This TCR beta chain was captured by sequencing in a study of molecular identifiers for immune sequencing clone quantification. The overall study: Five aliquots were made in replicates from the RNA of around 20,000 or 100,000 naive CD8 cells, and four were sequenced.

Naive CD8 library inputs spanned roughly 18,000 to 1,100,000 sorted cells and 10%, 30% or 50% RNA. The authors sorted naive CD8 T cells as CD8+CD4-CCR7+CD45RA+. Concerning this clonotype itself: One junction end does not reproduce the germline sequence, and a read error may be involved.

TCRdb used MiXCR to reprocess the PCR reads, holding one entry per CDR3 protein. The data show 490,000 or so distinct CDR3 sequences, with around 23% seen just once and around 0.8% held by the top ten. The CDR3 totals 14 residues. CDR1 is SGHRS and CDR2 is YFSETQ in the germline V gene. The TCR sequence derives from a human donor in good health. Some libraries in this study had Jurkat cell RNA spiked in. This chain links TRBV5-1 with TRBJ2-5, with a weak D call TRBD2 (6 bases). The sequencing sample was made of naive CD8+ T cells from blood, with Jurkat cell RNA spiked in. Subset reported: FACS-sorted CD8+CD4-CCR7+CD45RA+ naive T cells. CDR3 in DNA: TGCGCCCGCAGCTGGGGGAGGATGGAAGAGACCCAGTACTTC. This gives the protein CARSWGRMEETQYF.